This TCR beta chain was captured by sequencing in a study of early T cells in non-severe SARS-CoV-2 infection. Study summary: The authors sequenced bulk RNA from unsorted whole blood, leaving chains unpaired.

Using its own MiXCR run on the 5' RACE reads, TCRdb lists one record per CDR3 protein. The table has 60,000 or so distinct CDR3 sequences, approximately 9% seen once. The CDR3 runs to 14 residues. Germline lookup yields CDR1 WSHSY and CDR2 SAAADI. The V segment lost 4 bases and the J segment 7 bases; nucleotides outside the gene matches: 6. Sequencing was carried out using whole blood. V usage is TRBV10-2 and J usage is TRBJ2-1; 8 nucleotides match TRBD1. The sequence came from an adult who was a healthcare worker with PCR-confirmed SARS-CoV-2 infection or an uninfected control (not recorded which). In DNA form, the CDR3 reads TGCGCCAGCAGTGTGGACAGGGTGGGGAATGAGCAGTTCTTC. Protein sequence: CASSVDRVGNEQFF.